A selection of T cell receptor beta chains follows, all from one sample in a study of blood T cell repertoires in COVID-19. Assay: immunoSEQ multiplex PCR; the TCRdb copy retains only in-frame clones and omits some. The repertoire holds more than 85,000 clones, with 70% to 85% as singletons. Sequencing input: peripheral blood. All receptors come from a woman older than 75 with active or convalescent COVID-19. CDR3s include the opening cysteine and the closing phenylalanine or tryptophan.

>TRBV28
CASSAGTSGRGTGELFF
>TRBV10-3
CAISEFGGQPSGNTIYF
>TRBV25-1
CASRDISEQYF
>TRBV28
CASNQAGMGEKTQYF
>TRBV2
CASSLRQTQETQYF
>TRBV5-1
CASSSDSGGYTF
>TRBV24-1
CATSDPSPDRRETQYF
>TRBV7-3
CASSLNSNYGYTF
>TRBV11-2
CASSLDRRGLSGNTIYF
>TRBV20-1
CSARDPGEQFF
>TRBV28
CASSSSVFNYGYTF
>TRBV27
CASSFFARPGETQYF
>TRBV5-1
CASRTDWSSYNEQFF
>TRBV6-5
CASSYSAGGNSPLHF
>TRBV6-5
CASRSGGALNEKLFF
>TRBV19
CASCHRDRCTEAFF
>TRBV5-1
CASRRTSGRSYEQYF
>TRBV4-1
CASSPVGAPMNTEAFF
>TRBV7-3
CASSLYGTSSDTQYF
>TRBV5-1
CASSLGSGVQGTQYF
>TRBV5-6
CASSLARLKSYPNYGYTF
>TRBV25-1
CASSEQTGGHEKLFF
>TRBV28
CASSLQLGQIYGYTF
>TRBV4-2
CASSQDSNYGYTF
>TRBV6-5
CASTASVSYEQYF
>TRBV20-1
CSASAGKIYGYTF
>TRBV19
CASSIGNTRSGETQYF
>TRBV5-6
CASSLLGRVNTIYF
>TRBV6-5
CASSYRKGGETQYF
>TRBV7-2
CASSSVTGETQYF
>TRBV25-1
CASSENYRAETQYF
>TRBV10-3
CAISERTGLNTEAFF
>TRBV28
CASSLGGSSYEQYF
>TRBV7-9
CASSVTRDQPQHF
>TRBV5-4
CASSLDRSQETQYF
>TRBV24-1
CATSPQGLGYGYTF
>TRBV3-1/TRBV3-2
CASRGLAGDEQFF
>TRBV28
CASSPSLGQGSSYNEQFF
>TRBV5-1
CASSADRDTEAFF
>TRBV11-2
CASSASNTEAFF
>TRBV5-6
CASSFSGNQPQHF
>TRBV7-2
CASSLAPTSGRPGEQYF
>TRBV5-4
CASSLGGQGPGELFF
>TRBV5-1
CASAEQGRETQYF
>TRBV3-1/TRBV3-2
CASSLQGVVSTDTQYF
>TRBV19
CASIGAYTGELFF
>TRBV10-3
CAISESTRRGSTDTQYF
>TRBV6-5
CASRAGGEQYF
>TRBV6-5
CASWPGVYNSPLHF
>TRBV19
CASSIRRKKNEQYF
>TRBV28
CASSPLGTNVLTF
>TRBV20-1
CSASPLDTQYF
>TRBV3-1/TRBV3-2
CASSQGTSGSHGTQYF
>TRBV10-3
CAIEATGNTIYF